This T cell receptor (beta chain) came from a study of cytomegalovirus exposure and HLA in healthy donors. Vbeta (60) and Jbeta (13) primers were used in the PCR. Measured with immunoSEQ multiplex PCR; TCRdb has only the in-frame clones, and not every one. The repertoire includes over 200,000 clones, approximately 84% of them detected once, and roughly 0.58% sits in the top ten. Study-wide findings and caveats: Researchers reported in a later analysis that a missense DCLRE1C variant was tied to TCR beta V- and J-gene trimming. Earlier findings revealed that most TCR beta V segments proved productive either about 90% or about 30% of the time.

Notes on this clone: Its antigen is unidentified.

Donors counted as nominally healthy when sampled, yet unrecorded immune exposures were likely. This CDR3 comprises 11 residues. Trimming shortened V by 3 bases and J by 4 bases, and 4 bases separated the two germline ends. Looked up from germline, CDR1 is SGHTA and CDR2 is FQGNSA. Sequences were obtained from PBMCs. This chain connects TRBV7-2 to TRBJ2-7; D not resolved. The clonotype originates from a woman between 40 and 50 years old in good health and CMV-seronegative. CDR3 DNA: TGTGCCAGCAGCTTCTTATACGAGCAGTACTTC. Translating it yields CASSFLYEQYF.